This T cell receptor (beta chain) was obtained from a study of blood T cells in healthy people across ages. The germline V and J ends were trimmed by 5 bases and 4 bases, with 11 bases remaining between them. The CDR3 contains 13 residues. Germline V lookup: CDR1 SGHTA, CDR2 FQGTGA. Primers used in a second PCR of about 7 to 12 cycles were a sample-barcoded 5' primer and a J-beta primer mix. TCRdb itself ran the 5' RACE reads through MiXCR, one entry per CDR3 protein. Among 1.8 million or so distinct CDR3 sequences listed, more than 35% were seen once. V and J are TRBV7-3 and TRBJ1-1, with D unresolved. The sequence came from a human donor in good health. The specimen sequenced was blood. The CDR3 region is CASSGQVSTEAFF. CDR3 DNA: TGTGCCAGCAGCGGTCAGGTGAGCACTGAAGCTTTCTTT.